The rows below give T cell receptor beta chains drawn from one sample of a study of blood T cell repertoires in COVID-19. The data were produced by immunoSEQ multiplex PCR, yet TCRdb's version contains in-frame clones alone and is incomplete. This table has 150,000 to 200,000 clones, just over 85% appearing once. Sequenced sample: PBMCs or T cells enriched from blood (not recorded which). The receptors derive from a woman aged 18-35 years who had recovered from COVID-19. Both conserved end residues are part of each CDR3. D genes are given only for firm matches. Clone size, where shown, is once, few, many, or a class for clones that have expanded.

j_call,d_call,clone_size,v_call,cdr3_aa,cdr3_nt
TRBJ1-2,.,.,TRBV18,CASSPPASLNGYTF,TGTGCCAGCTCACCACCGGCCTCCCTTAATGGCTACACCTTC
TRBJ1-1,TRBD1,once,TRBV30,CAWSRQGAYEAFF,TGTGCCTGGAGTCGACAGGGGGCGTACGAAGCTTTCTTT
TRBJ2-3,.,.,TRBV9,CASSVDGDHTDTQYF,TGTGCCAGCAGCGTAGACGGGGATCACACAGATACGCAGTATTTT
TRBJ2-7,TRBD1,.,TRBV29-1,CSVVAFDRGVSYEQYF,TGCAGCGTTGTGGCATTCGACAGGGGGGTCTCCTACGAGCAGTACTTC
TRBJ1-3,TRBD1,.,TRBV18,CASSPETGPRSTIYF,TGTGCCAGCTCACCAGAGACAGGGCCGCGGAGCACCATATATTTT
TRBJ2-7,TRBD2,.,TRBV5-1,CASSLGLAGLSSYEQYF,TGCGCCAGCAGCTTGGGACTAGCGGGTTTGAGCTCCTACGAGCAGTACTTC
TRBJ2-1,TRBD2,few,TRBV5-1,CASSKGTSGAYNEQFF,TGCGCCAGCAGCAAGGGGACTAGCGGGGCCTACAATGAGCAGTTCTTC
TRBJ2-2,.,.,TRBV10-2,CASRMGRTNTGELFF,TGCGCCAGCAGAATGGGCCGAACGAACACCGGGGAGCTGTTTTTT
TRBJ2-7,TRBD1,.,TRBV11-3,CASSLDSRQGVYEQYF,TGTGCCAGCAGCTTAGACTCGAGACAGGGGGTATACGAGCAGTACTTC
TRBJ2-3,.,few,TRBV10-1,CASSSGAGTDTQYF,TGCGCCAGCAGTTCTGGGGCCGGCACAGATACGCAGTATTTT
TRBJ1-2,TRBD1,once,TRBV7-2,CASSLNLYRGKGGYTF,TGTGCCAGCAGCTTAAATCTATACAGGGGAAAAGGCGGCTACACCTTC
TRBJ2-7,TRBD1,.,TRBV18,CASSPGGTGEFYEQYF,TGTGCCAGCTCACCAGGAGGGACAGGGGAGTTCTACGAGCAGTACTTC
TRBJ2-1,.,.,TRBV30,CAWRGYYNEQFF,TGTGCCTGGAGGGGCTACTACAATGAGCAGTTCTTC
TRBJ2-5,TRBD2,.,TRBV24-1,CATSDGLAGVLSTQYF,TGTGCCACCAGTGACGGACTAGCGGGAGTCTTATCGACCCAGTACTTC
TRBJ2-5,.,.,TRBV5-1,CASSLGREETQYF,TGCGCCAGCAGCTTGGGCAGGGAAGAGACCCAGTACTTC
TRBJ2-7,.,once,TRBV28,CASSSNRELYEQYF,TGTGCCAGCAGTTCCAACAGGGAGCTCTACGAGCAGTACTTC
TRBJ2-3,TRBD1,.,TRBV4-2,CASSQPDRDREIMDTQYF,TGTGCCAGCAGCCAACCCGACCGGGACAGGGAAATTATGGATACGCAGTATTTT
TRBJ1-2,TRBD1,.,TRBV27,CASSLTGDYGYTF,TGTGCCAGCAGTTTGACAGGGGACTATGGCTACACCTTC